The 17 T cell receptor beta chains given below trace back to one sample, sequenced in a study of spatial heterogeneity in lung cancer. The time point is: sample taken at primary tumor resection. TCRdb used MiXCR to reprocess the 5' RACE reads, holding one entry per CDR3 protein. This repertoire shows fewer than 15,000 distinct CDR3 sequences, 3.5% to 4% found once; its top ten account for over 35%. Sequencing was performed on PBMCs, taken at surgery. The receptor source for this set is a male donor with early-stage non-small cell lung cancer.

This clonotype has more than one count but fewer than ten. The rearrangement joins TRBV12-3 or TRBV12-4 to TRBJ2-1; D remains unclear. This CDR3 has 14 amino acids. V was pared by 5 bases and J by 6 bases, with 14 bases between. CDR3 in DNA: TGTGCCAGCAGTCCAGCGTATGTGGCCAATGAGCAGTTCTTC. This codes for CASSPAYVANEQFF.

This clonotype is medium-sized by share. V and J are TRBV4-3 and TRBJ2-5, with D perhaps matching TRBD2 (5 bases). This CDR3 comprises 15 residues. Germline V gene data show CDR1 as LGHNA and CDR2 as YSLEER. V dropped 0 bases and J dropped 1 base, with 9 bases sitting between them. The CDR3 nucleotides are TGCGCCAGCAGCCAAGACGAGACTACCCAAGAGACCCAGTACTTC. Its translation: CASSQDETTQETQYF.

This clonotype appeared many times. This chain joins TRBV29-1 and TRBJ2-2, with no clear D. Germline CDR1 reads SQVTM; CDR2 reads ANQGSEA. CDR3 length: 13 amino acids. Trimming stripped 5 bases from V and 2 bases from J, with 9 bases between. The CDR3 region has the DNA TGCAGCGTTCGTCCACCAAACACCGGGGAGCTGTTTTTT. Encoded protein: CSVRPPNTGELFF.

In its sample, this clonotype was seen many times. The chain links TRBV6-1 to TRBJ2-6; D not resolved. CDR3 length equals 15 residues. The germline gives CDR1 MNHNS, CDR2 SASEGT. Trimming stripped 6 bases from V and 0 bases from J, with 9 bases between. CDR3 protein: CASSSDLSGANVLTF. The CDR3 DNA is TGTGCCAGCAGCTCCGACCTCTCTGGGGCCAACGTCCTGACTTTC.

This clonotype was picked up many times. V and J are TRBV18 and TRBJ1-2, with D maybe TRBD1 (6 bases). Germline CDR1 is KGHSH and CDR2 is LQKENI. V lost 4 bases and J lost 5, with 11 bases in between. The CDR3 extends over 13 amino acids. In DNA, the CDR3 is TGTGCCAGCTCACTGGACAGCATTTATGGCTACACCTTC. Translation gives CASSLDSIYGYTF.

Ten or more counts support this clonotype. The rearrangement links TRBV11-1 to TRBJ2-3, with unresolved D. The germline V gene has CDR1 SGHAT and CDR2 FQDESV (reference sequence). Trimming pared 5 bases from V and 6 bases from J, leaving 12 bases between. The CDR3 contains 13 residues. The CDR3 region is CASSTIMTDTQYF. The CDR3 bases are TGTGCCAGCAGCACTATTATGACCGATACGCAGTATTTT.

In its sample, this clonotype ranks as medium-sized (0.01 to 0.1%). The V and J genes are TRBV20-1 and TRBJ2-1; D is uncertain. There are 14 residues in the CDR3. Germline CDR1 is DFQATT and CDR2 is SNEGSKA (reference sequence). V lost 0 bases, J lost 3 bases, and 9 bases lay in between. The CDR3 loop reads CSARDRSHYNEQFF. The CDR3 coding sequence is TGCAGTGCTAGAGATCGTTCCCACTACAATGAGCAGTTCTTC.

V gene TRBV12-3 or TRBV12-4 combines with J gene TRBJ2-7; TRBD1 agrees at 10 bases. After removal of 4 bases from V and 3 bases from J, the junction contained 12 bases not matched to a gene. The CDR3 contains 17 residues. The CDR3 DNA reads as TGTGCCAGCAGTTCCCCCTTGACGGACAGGGGGGGCTACGAGCAGTACTTC. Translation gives CASSSPLTDRGGYEQYF.

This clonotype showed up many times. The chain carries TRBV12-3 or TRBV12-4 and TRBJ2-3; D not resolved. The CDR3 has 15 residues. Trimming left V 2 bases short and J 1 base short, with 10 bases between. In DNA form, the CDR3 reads TGTGCCAGCAGTTTAAGGCAGGCAGGCACAGATACGCAGTATTTT. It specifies CASSLRQAGTDTQYF.

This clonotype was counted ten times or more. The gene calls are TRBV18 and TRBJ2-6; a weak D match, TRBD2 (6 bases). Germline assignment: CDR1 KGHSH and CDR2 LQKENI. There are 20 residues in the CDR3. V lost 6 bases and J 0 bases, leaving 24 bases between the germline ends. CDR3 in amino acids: CASSPNRGGSAYSGANVLTF. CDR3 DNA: TGTGCCAGCTCTCCAAATCGGGGAGGTAGCGCGTACTCTGGGGCCAACGTCCTGACTTTC.

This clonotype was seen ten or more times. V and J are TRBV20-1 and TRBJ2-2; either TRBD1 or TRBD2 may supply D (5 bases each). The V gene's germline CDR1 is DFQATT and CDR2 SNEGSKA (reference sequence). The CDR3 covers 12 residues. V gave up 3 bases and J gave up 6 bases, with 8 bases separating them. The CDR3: CSASEGPGELFF. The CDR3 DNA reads TGCAGTGCTAGTGAGGGGCCCGGGGAGCTGTTTTTT.

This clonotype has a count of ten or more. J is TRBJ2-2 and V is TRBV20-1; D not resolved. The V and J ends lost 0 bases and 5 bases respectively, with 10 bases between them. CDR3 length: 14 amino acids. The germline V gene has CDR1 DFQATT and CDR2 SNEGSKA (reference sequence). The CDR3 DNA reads TGCAGTGCTAGAGATTTTACCGCGACCGGGGAGCTGTTTTTT. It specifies CSARDFTATGELFF.

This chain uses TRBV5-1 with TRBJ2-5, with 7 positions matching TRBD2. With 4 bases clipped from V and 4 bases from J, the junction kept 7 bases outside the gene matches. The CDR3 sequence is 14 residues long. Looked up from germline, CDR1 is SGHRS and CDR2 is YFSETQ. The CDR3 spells CASSATGGRETQYF. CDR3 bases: TGCGCCAGCAGCGCCACAGGCGGGAGAGAGACCCAGTACTTC.

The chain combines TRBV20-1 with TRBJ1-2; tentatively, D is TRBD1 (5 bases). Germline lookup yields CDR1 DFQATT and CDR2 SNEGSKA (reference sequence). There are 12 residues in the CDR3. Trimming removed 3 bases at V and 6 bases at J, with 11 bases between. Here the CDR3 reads CSASPQQDGYTF. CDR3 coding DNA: TGCAGTGCTAGCCCGCAACAGGATGGCTACACCTTC.

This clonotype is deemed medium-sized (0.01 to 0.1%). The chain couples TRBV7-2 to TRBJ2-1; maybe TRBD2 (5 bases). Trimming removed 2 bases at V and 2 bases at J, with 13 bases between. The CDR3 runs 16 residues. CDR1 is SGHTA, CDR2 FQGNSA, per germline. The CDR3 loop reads CASSLTAQLAYNEQFF. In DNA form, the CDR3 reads TGTGCCAGCAGCTTAACAGCACAACTAGCCTACAATGAGCAGTTCTTC.

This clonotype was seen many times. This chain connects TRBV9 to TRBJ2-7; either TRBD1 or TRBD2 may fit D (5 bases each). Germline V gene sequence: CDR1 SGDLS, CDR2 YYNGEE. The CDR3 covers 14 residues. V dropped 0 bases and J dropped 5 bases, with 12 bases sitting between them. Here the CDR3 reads CASSVGIGTDEQYF. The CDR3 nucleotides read TGTGCCAGCAGCGTAGGGATAGGGACGGACGAGCAGTACTTC.

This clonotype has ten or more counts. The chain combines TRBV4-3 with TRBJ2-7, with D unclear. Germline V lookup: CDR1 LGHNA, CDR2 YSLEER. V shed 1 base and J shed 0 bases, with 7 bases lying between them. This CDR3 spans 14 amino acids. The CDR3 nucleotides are TGCGCCAGCAGCCAAGGACTCCGCTCCTACGAGCAGTACTTC. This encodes CASSQGLRSYEQYF.